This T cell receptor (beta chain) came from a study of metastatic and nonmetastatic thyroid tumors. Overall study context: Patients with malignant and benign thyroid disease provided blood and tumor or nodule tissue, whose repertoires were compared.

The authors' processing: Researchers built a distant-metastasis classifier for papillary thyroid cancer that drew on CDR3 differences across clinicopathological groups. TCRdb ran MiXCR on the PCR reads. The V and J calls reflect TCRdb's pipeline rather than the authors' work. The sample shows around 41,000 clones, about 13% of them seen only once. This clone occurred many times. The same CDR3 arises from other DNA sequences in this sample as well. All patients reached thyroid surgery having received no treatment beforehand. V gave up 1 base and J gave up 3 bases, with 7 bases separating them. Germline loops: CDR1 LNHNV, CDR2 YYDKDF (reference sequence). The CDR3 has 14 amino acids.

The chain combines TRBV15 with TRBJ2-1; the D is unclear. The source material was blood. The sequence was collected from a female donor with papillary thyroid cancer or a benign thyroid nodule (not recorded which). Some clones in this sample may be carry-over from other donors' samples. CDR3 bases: TGTGCCACCAGCAGAGCTAGGTACTACAATGAGCAGTTCTTC. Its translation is CATSRARYYNEQFF.